Presented here are 12 T cell receptor beta chains from one specimen sequenced in a study of blood T cell repertoires in COVID-19. TCRdb's table, derived via immunoSEQ multiplex PCR, lists solely in-frame clones and lacks some. Of some 180,000 clones in the sample, more than 75% are singletons; the top ten hold roughly 6%. Sequencing was done on a sample of peripheral blood. These receptors were collected from a man in his forties with active or convalescent COVID-19.

The V gene is TRBV7-2, the J gene TRBJ2-1; D possibly corresponds to TRBD2 (5 bases). Germline values: CDR1 SGHTA, CDR2 FQGNSA. The CDR3 sequence is 15 residues long. Trimming took off 3 bases at V and 0 bases at J, with 9 bases between the two ends. Here the CDR3 reads CASSFQRSSYNEQFF. The DNA for the CDR3 is TGTGCCAGCAGCTTCCAGCGGAGCTCCTACAATGAGCAGTTCTTC.

The chain couples TRBV4-3 to TRBJ2-7; D not resolved. The CDR3 has 15 amino acids. Germline V lookup: CDR1 LGHNA, CDR2 YSLEER. The V gene lost 0 bases and the J gene lost 3 bases, with 12 bases spanning the gap. Here the CDR3 reads CASSQDAVRHYEQYF. The CDR3 bases are TGCGCCAGCAGCCAAGATGCAGTCAGACACTACGAGCAGTACTTC.

Comment on this clone: This CDR3 fails to terminate in the conserved phenylalanine or tryptophan, so it likely reflects a read error. The DNA is left out, because the CDR3 cannot be placed on it with certainty; the CDR3 is given as TCRdb lists it. The chain couples TRBV10-3 to TRBJ1-1; the table's D call, TRBD1, has no DNA check behind it. Germline V gives CDR1 ENHRY, CDR2 SYGVKD. The CDR3 numbers 11 amino acids, ends counted. This CDR3 reads CAISETTQVFI.

The chain combines TRBV7-9 with TRBJ2-5; 7 bases agree with TRBD2. The CDR3 spans 13 residues. Trimming at V came to 5 bases and at J to 3 bases, leaving 3 bases not matched to a gene. Germline V gene sequence: CDR1 SEHNR, CDR2 FQNEAQ (reference sequence). As DNA, the CDR3 is TGTGCCAGCAGCCCCCGGGGGGAAGAGACCCAGTACTTC. Translated, it gives CASSPRGEETQYF.

This chain joins TRBV19 and TRBJ1-1; a weak D match, TRBD1 (6 bases). Trimming shortened V by 4 bases and J by 5 bases, and 17 bases separated the two germline ends. CDR1 is LNHDA and CDR2 is SQIVND in the germline V gene (reference sequence). The CDR3 has 15 residues. CDR3 sequence: CASSTAGAYGTEAFF. CDR3 sequence (DNA): TGTGCCAGTAGTACGGCGGGGGCTTATGGAACTGAAGCTTTCTTT.

The gene calls are TRBV7-2 and TRBJ1-3; D gene ambiguous. The V gene's germline CDR1 is SGHTA and CDR2 FQGNSA. Deletions cut 1 base from V and 9 bases from J, with 16 bases between. The CDR3 totals 15 residues. The CDR3 loop is CASSLEPGSSGTIYF. DNA of the CDR3: TGTGCCAGCAGCTTAGAGCCGGGTTCGAGTGGCACCATATATTTT.

This chain links TRBV5-8 with TRBJ2-5; D not certain. CDR1 and CDR2 (germline): SGHTS, YDEGEE. The CDR3 spans 15 residues. Trimming took off 2 bases at V and 2 bases at J, with 13 bases between the two ends. Here the CDR3 reads CASSLNPGSQETQYF. The CDR3 region has the DNA TGTGCCAGCAGCTTAAATCCGGGTTCGCAAGAGACCCAGTACTTC.

The chain recombines TRBV28 with TRBJ2-5, with 12 bases aligning to TRBD1. CDR1 and CDR2 (germline): MDHEN, SYDVKM. The CDR3 consists of 16 residues. The V gene end was trimmed by 7 bases and the J gene end by 7 bases; junction bases not matched to a gene: 13. The chain's CDR3 is CASTLGGQGALRTQYF. The CDR3 DNA is TGTGCCAGCACCCTAGGGGGACAGGGGGCGCTGAGGACCCAGTACTTC. Variable domain in full (rest from reference TRBV28 and TRBJ2-5): DVKVTQSSRYLVKRTGEKVFLECVQDMDHENMFWYRQDPGLGLRLIYFSYDVKMKEKGDIPEGYSVSREKKERFSLILESASTNQTSMYLCASTLGGQGALRTQYFGPGTRLLVL.

The CDR3 DNA reads as TGTGCCAGCAGTTTTTTCGCGGCCAGCGGCTACACCTTC. It encodes CASSFFAASGYTF. The chain links TRBV28 to TRBJ1-2; D call uncertain. This CDR3 has 13 amino acids. The V end was cut by 3 bases, the J end by 8 bases, with 13 bases between. Germline lookup yields CDR1 MDHEN and CDR2 SYDVKM.

This chain uses TRBV6-5 with TRBJ2-7; the match to TRBD1 covers 7 bases. From germline, CDR1 is MNHEY and CDR2 SVGAGI. The length of the CDR3 is 12 residues. Losses at the gene ends were 8 bases for V and 3 bases for J; bases not matched to a gene: 4. The CDR3, as DNA: TGTGCCAGCGGCCGACAGGGCTACGAGCAGTACTTC. Its protein product is CASGRQGYEQYF.

The CDR3 loop reads CAWSPGQGRSAVNTEAFF. In nucleotides, the CDR3 is TGTGCCTGGTCCCCGGGACAGGGCAGGTCGGCGGTGAACACTGAAGCTTTCTTT. This chain joins TRBV30 and TRBJ1-1; 9 bases map to TRBD1. The CDR3 totals 18 residues. V lost 5 bases and J lost 0; bases outside the gene matches: 16. The germline CDR1 and CDR2 sequences are GTSNPN and SVGIG (reference sequence).

This chain uses TRBV6-1 with TRBJ1-3; perhaps TRBD1 as D (5 bases). Germline V gene sequence: CDR1 MNHNS, CDR2 SASEGT. The V end was cut by 4 bases, the J end by 1 base, with 17 bases between. CDR3 length: 17 residues. The CDR3 sequence is CASSAQGGRKSGNTIYF. The CDR3 DNA sequence: TGTGCCAGCAGTGCTCAGGGTGGCAGGAAGTCTGGAAACACCATATATTTT.